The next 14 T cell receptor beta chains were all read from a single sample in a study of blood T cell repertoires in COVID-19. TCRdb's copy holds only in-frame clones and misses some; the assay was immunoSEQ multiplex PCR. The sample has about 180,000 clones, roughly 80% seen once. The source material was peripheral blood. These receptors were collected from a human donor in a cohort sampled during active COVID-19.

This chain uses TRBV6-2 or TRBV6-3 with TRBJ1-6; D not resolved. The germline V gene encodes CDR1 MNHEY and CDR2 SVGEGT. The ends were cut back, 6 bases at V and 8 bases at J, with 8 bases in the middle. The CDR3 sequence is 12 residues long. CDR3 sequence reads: CASSSPDSPLHF. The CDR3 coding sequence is TGTGCCAGCAGCTCCCCGGATTCACCCCTCCACTTT.

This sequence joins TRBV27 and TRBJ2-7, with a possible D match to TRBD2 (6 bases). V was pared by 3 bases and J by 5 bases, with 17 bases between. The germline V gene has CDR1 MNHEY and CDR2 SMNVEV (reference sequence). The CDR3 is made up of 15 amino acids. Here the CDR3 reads CASSLSTRNNNEQYF. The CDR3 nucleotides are TGTGCCAGCAGTTTGTCGACTAGGAATAACAACGAGCAGTACTTC.

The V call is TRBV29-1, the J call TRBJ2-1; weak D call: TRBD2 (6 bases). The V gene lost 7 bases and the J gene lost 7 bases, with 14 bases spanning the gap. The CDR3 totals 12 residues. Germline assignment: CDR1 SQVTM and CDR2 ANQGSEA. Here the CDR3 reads CSASRSGNEQFF. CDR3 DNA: TGCAGCGCCTCACGGAGCGGGAATGAGCAGTTCTTC.

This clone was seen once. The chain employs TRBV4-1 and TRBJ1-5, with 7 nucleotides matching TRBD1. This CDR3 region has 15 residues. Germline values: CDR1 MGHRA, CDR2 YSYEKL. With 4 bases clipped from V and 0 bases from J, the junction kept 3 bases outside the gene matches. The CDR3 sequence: CASSLGTVSNQPQHF. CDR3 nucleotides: TGCGCCAGCAGCCTCGGGACAGTTAGCAATCAGCCCCAGCATTTT.

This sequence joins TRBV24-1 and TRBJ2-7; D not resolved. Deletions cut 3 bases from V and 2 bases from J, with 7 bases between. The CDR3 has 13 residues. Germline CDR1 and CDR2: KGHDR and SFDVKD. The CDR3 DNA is TGTGCCACCAGTGATCCACAGACCTACGAGCAGTACTTC. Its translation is CATSDPQTYEQYF.

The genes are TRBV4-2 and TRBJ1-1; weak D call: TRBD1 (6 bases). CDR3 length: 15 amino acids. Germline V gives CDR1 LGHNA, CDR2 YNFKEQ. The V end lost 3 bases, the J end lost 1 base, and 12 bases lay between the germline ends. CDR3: CASSQPGQQNTEAFF. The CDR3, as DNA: TGTGCCAGCAGCCAGCCCGGACAGCAGAACACTGAAGCTTTCTTT.

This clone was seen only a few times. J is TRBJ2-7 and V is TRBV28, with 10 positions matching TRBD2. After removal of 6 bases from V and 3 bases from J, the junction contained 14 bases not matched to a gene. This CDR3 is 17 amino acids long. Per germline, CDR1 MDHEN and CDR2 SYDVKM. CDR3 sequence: CASSGWGSGTSDYEQYF. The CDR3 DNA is TGTGCCAGCAGCGGATGGGGATCCGGGACTAGCGACTACGAGCAGTACTTC.

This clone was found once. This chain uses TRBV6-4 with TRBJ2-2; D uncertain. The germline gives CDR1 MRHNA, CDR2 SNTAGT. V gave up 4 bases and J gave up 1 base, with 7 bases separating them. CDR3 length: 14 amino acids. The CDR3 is CASSAEENTGELFF. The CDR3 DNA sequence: TGTGCCAGCAGTGCAGAAGAGAACACCGGGGAGCTGTTTTTT.

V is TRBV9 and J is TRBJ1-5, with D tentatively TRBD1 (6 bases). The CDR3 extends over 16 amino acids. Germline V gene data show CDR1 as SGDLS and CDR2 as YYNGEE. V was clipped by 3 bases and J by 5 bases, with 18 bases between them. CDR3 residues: CASSGSGGAADQPQHF. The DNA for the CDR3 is TGTGCCAGCAGCGGTTCCGGGGGGGCAGCAGATCAGCCCCAGCATTTT.

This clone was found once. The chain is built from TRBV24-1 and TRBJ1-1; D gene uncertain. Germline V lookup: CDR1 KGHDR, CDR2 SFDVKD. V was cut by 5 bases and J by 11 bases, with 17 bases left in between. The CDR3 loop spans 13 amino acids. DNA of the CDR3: TGTGCCACCAGTGCAAGCAACAGCAATTTGGCTTTCTTT. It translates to CATSASNSNLAFF.

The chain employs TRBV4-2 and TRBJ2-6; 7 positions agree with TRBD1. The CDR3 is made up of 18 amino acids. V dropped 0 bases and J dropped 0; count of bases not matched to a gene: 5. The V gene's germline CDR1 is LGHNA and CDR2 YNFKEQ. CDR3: CASSQDLAGGSGANVLTF. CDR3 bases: TGTGCCAGCAGCCAAGATCTGGCAGGGGGCTCTGGGGCCAACGTCCTGACTTTC.

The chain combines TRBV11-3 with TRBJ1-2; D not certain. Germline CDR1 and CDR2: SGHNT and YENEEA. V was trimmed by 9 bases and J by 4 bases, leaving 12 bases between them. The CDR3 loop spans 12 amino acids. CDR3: CARYRDFYGYTF. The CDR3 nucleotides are TGTGCCAGGTACCGGGATTTCTATGGCTACACCTTC.

This chain's CDR3 is CASSARGGRQYF. The CDR3 coding sequence is TGTGCCAGCAGCGCTCGAGGGGGCAGACAGTACTTC. This chain joins TRBV2 and TRBJ2-4; 7 bases match TRBD1. The germline gives CDR1 SNHLY, CDR2 FYNNEI. J lost 13 bases, V lost 6 bases, and 9 bases had no gene match. CDR3 size: 12 residues. Variable domain in full (rest from reference TRBV2 and TRBJ2-4): EPEVTQTPSHQVTQMGQEVILRCVPISNHLYFYWYRQILGQKVEFLVSFYNNEISEKSEIFDDQFSVERPDGSNFTLKIRSTKLEDSAMYFCASSARGGRQYFGAGTRLSVL.

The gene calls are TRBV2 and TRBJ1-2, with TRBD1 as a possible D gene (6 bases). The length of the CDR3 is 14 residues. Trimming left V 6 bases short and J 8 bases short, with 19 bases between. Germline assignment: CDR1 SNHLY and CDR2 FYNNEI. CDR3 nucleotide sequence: TGTGCCAGCAGACCGACGGACAGCTGGAGGGGCTACACCTTC. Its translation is CASRPTDSWRGYTF.